A single sample is the source of the 24 T cell receptor beta chains below, sequenced in a study of cytomegalovirus exposure and HLA in healthy donors. 13 Jbeta primers and 60 Vbeta primers were used for the PCR. Profiling relied on immunoSEQ multiplex PCR, and the TCRdb table lists in-frame clones only, not all of them. The sample holds 100,000 to 150,000 clones, less than 85% seen once. The sequenced material came from PBMCs. All receptors derive from a man aged 30 to 45 in good health and CMV-seropositive.

The chain recombines TRBV6-5 with TRBJ1-1, with 7 bases identical to TRBD1. With V trimmed by 2 bases and J by 8 bases, 2 bases remained unmatched. Germline-derived CDR1 and CDR2 are MNHEY and SVGAGI. The CDR3 length is 12 residues. CDR3 sequence reads: CASSYTGVEAFF. The CDR3 DNA follows: TGTGCCAGCAGTTACACAGGGGTCGAAGCTTTCTTT.

The rearrangement links TRBV11-1 to TRBJ1-2; unclear D gene. The CDR3 is 12 amino acids. V lost 5 bases, J lost 5 bases, and 9 bases lay in between. Germline V gene lookup returns CDR1 SGHAT and CDR2 FQDESV (reference sequence). For the CDR3, the DNA is TGTGCCAGCAGCCAGAGGAGTTATGGCTACACCTTC. The encoded protein is CASSQRSYGYTF.

This clone appeared a single time. The chain has TRBV29-1 and TRBJ1-1; D gene uncertain. The CDR3 extends over 13 amino acids. The germline gives CDR1 SQVTM, CDR2 ANQGSEA. V was clipped by 2 bases and J by 1 base, with 8 bases between them. The CDR3 spells CSVEHSSNTEAFF. The CDR3 nucleotides are TGCAGCGTTGAACACAGTTCGAACACTGAAGCTTTCTTT.

This sequence joins TRBV2 and TRBJ2-2; D gene ambiguous. V was clipped by 2 bases and J by 1 base, with 5 bases between them. Germline V gene data show CDR1 as SNHLY and CDR2 as FYNNEI. The CDR3 contains 14 residues. The CDR3 loop reads CASSEQQNTGELFF. DNA for the CDR3: TGTGCCAGCAGTGAACAACAGAACACCGGGGAGCTGTTTTTT.

This clone showed up just once. This chain links TRBV13 with TRBJ1-4; a weak D match, TRBD1 (6 bases). V lost 5 bases, J lost 2 bases, and 12 bases lay in between. CDR3 length: 15 amino acids. CDR1 is PRHDT, CDR2 FYEKMQ, per germline (reference sequence). In DNA, the CDR3 is TGTGCCAGCAGCCCCAGGGGAGTTACTAATGAAAAACTGTTTTTT. It specifies CASSPRGVTNEKLFF.

This chain joins TRBV7-8 and TRBJ1-1, with TRBD1 identical over 7 bases. After removal of 0 bases from V and 1 base from J, the junction contained 8 bases not matched to a gene. The CDR3 spans 17 residues. The germline gives CDR1 SGHVS, CDR2 FQNEAQ. The CDR3 spells CASSLANRRDRNTEAFF. The DNA for the CDR3 is TGTGCCAGCAGCTTAGCCAATAGACGGGACAGGAACACTGAAGCTTTCTTT.

The chain couples TRBV7-2 to TRBJ1-6, with D possibly being TRBD1 (6 bases). V dropped 5 bases and J dropped 5 bases, with 13 bases sitting between them. The germline V gene has CDR1 SGHTA and CDR2 FQGNSA. The CDR3 length is 15 residues. CDR3: CASSLWTVNNSPLHF. The DNA for the CDR3 is TGTGCCAGCAGCCTGTGGACAGTCAATAATTCACCCCTCCACTTT. The full variable domain, rest sourced from reference TRBV7-2 and TRBJ1-6, is GAGVSQSPSNKVTEKGKDVELRCDPISGHTALYWYRQSLGQGLEFLIYFQGNSAPDKSGLPSDRFSAERTGGSVSTLTIQRTQQEDSAVYLCASSLWTVNNSPLHFGNGTRLTVT.

The J gene is TRBJ2-5, the V gene TRBV2, with 10 bases identical to TRBD2. Germline V CDR1 and CDR2: SNHLY, FYNNEI. CDR3 length: 18 amino acids. V lost 4 bases and J lost 1; bases outside the gene matches: 12. The CDR3 region is CASSGDQAGGQPQETQYF. CDR3 coding DNA: TGTGCCAGCAGTGGAGATCAAGCGGGGGGGCAACCCCAAGAGACCCAGTACTTC. Full variable domain (rest looked up from reference TRBV2 and TRBJ2-5): EPEVTQTPSHQVTQMGQEVILRCVPISNHLYFYWYRQILGQKVEFLVSFYNNEISEKSEIFDDQFSVERPDGSNFTLKIRSTKLEDSAMYFCASSGDQAGGQPQETQYFGPGTRLLVL.

This clone appeared a few times. DNA for the CDR3: TGTGCCAGCAGACCCGTCTCCGGGACAGGGGCTGAGCAGTACTTC. It translates to CASRPVSGTGAEQYF. V is TRBV6-1 and J is TRBJ2-7, with TRBD1 matching 10 bases. The CDR3 contains 15 residues. V gave up 6 bases and J gave up 7 bases; unmatched junction bases: 12. CDR1 and CDR2 from the germline V gene are MNHNS and SASEGT.

The chain couples TRBV7-3 to TRBJ2-1; D is possibly TRBD1 (5 bases). The V gene's germline CDR1 is SGHTA and CDR2 FQGTGA. The V end lost 5 bases, the J end lost 2 bases, and 7 bases lay between the germline ends. The CDR3 is 13 amino acids. The CDR3, as DNA: TGTGCCAGCAGCGAAGGGGCCTACAATGAGCAGTTCTTC. Translated: CASSEGAYNEQFF.

The chain uses TRBV5-8 and TRBJ1-5; D possibly corresponds to TRBD1 (5 bases). V lost 4 bases to trimming and J lost 3 bases, with 17 bases between them. CDR1 is SGHTS and CDR2 is YDEGEE in the germline V gene. CDR3 length: 16 residues. The CDR3 nucleotides are TGTGCCAGCAGCCCTCTGTTGGGGGACTTCAATCAGCCCCAGCATTTT. Amino acids: CASSPLLGDFNQPQHF.

The V gene is TRBV28, the J gene TRBJ1-4; D gene ambiguous. CDR3 size: 15 residues. V gave up 8 bases and J gave up 5 bases, with 18 bases separating them. Germline V gene lookup returns CDR1 MDHEN and CDR2 SYDVKM. The CDR3 DNA follows: TGTGCCAGCTCAACCCCCAGTCTTCAAAATGAAAAACTGTTTTTT. Its protein product is CASSTPSLQNEKLFF.

The chain uses TRBV7-9 and TRBJ1-1; D is uncertain. V dropped 2 bases and J dropped 1 base, with 11 bases sitting between them. Germline assignment: CDR1 SEHNR and CDR2 FQNEAQ (reference sequence). The CDR3 totals 15 residues. CDR3 region: CASSLQMSGNTEAFF. CDR3 nucleotide sequence: TGTGCCAGCAGCTTACAAATGTCGGGGAACACTGAAGCTTTCTTT. Variable domain in full (rest from reference TRBV7-9 and TRBJ1-1): DTGVSQNPRHKITKRGQNVTFRCDPISEHNRLYWYRQTLGQGPEFLTYFQNEAQLEKSRLLSDRFSAERPKGSFSTLEIQRTEQGDSAMYLCASSLQMSGNTEAFFGQGTRLTVV.

This chain links TRBV19 with TRBJ1-5; the D is unclear. Germline CDR1 and CDR2: LNHDA and SQIVND (reference sequence). Trimming left V 1 base short and J 4 bases short, with 8 bases between. The CDR3 runs 14 residues. CDR3 sequence: CASSIGAGNQPQHF. The CDR3 DNA is TGTGCCAGTAGTATAGGGGCGGGAAATCAGCCCCAGCATTTT.

This clone has just one count. The gene calls are TRBV9 and TRBJ1-5; TRBD1 agrees at 8 bases. The CDR3 consists of 15 residues. Germline values: CDR1 SGDLS, CDR2 YYNGEE. V dropped 3 bases and J dropped 1; count of bases not matched to a gene: 3. The DNA of the CDR3 is TGTGCCAGCAGCGGTACAGGGGGGAGCAATCAGCCCCAGCATTTT. It specifies CASSGTGGSNQPQHF.

This chain joins TRBV29-1 and TRBJ1-2; 7 bases line up with TRBD1. In germline, CDR1 is SQVTM, CDR2 ANQGSEA. The CDR3 contains 17 residues. Unmatched junction bases numbered 20, after V lost 4 bases and J lost 6 bases. CDR3 bases: TGCAGCGTTGTATCAGGGGACAGTACTAAATTCACTGATGGCTACACCTTC. It encodes CSVVSGDSTKFTDGYTF.

This rearrangement joins TRBV19 to TRBJ1-6; 9 bases map to TRBD1. CDR3 length equals 15 residues. Germline CDR1 and CDR2: LNHDA and SQIVND (reference sequence). V shed 5 bases and J 5 bases; nucleotides not matched to a gene: 4. In nucleotides, the CDR3 is TGTGCCAGTAGTCCATGGGACAGGGATAATTCACCCCTCCACTTT. The encoded protein is CASSPWDRDNSPLHF.

V gene TRBV10-1 combines with J gene TRBJ2-1; D unclear. This CDR3 has 14 amino acids. Germline V lookup: CDR1 WNHNN, CDR2 SYGVQD (reference sequence). V lost 2 bases and J lost 3, with 8 bases in between. The CDR3 coding sequence is TGCGCCAGCAGTGAGGAGAGAGGCTACAATGAGCAGTTCTTC. Protein sequence: CASSEERGYNEQFF.

This clone has a handful of counts. Germline and junction disagree at one end, which may indicate a read error. The chain employs TRBV6-5 and TRBJ1-4; D may be TRBD1 (6 bases). The CDR3 totals 15 residues. Per the germline V gene, CDR1 is MNHEY and CDR2 is SVGAGI. The CDR3 nucleotides are TGTGCCAGTAGTTCGGGAGGGGGTGGGGATGAAAAACTGTTTTTT. As protein: CASSSGGGGDEKLFF.

V and J are TRBV6-1 and TRBJ1-6; D is unclear. The V gene lost 5 bases and the J gene lost 5 bases, with 10 bases spanning the gap. The CDR3 loop spans 14 amino acids. CDR1 is MNHNS and CDR2 is SASEGT in the germline V gene. The CDR3 region is CASSPLQNNSPLHF. CDR3 coding DNA: TGTGCCAGCAGTCCCTTGCAGAATAATTCACCCCTCCACTTT.

The chain has TRBV5-1 and TRBJ1-1, with D maybe TRBD1 (6 bases). This CDR3 region has 13 residues. Trimming left V 2 bases short and J 3 bases short, with 8 bases between. The germline CDR1 and CDR2 sequences are SGHRS and YFSETQ. DNA of the CDR3: TGCGCCAGCAGCTTACAGGGATACACTGAAGCTTTCTTT. It specifies CASSLQGYTEAFF.

This clone was observed a handful of times. The V call is TRBV6-4, the J call TRBJ1-5, with D tentatively TRBD1 (5 bases). V was trimmed by 6 bases and J by 2 bases, leaving 14 bases between them. The CDR3 consists of 15 residues. Germline V CDR1 and CDR2: MRHNA, SNTAGT. The CDR3 spells CASSQGRQGNQPQHF. As DNA, the CDR3 is TGTGCCAGCAGCCAGGGCCGGCAGGGCAATCAGCCCCAGCATTTT.

The gene calls are TRBV29-1 and TRBJ2-7; D not resolved. The CDR3 length is 12 residues. Germline assignment: CDR1 SQVTM and CDR2 ANQGSEA. V was cut by 6 bases and J by 6 bases, with 15 bases left in between. The CDR3 sequence: CSVRDSSAEQYF. The CDR3 DNA sequence: TGCAGCGTCCGAGACTCGAGTGCCGAGCAGTACTTC.

The V call is TRBV28, the J call TRBJ1-2; tentative D call: TRBD1 (6 bases). V was clipped by 5 bases and J by 8 bases, with 12 bases between them. Germline V CDR1 and CDR2: MDHEN, SYDVKM. This CDR3 has 12 residues. The CDR3 spells CASSAGEIGYTF. CDR3 nucleotide sequence: TGTGCCAGCAGTGCAGGGGAAATCGGCTACACCTTC.